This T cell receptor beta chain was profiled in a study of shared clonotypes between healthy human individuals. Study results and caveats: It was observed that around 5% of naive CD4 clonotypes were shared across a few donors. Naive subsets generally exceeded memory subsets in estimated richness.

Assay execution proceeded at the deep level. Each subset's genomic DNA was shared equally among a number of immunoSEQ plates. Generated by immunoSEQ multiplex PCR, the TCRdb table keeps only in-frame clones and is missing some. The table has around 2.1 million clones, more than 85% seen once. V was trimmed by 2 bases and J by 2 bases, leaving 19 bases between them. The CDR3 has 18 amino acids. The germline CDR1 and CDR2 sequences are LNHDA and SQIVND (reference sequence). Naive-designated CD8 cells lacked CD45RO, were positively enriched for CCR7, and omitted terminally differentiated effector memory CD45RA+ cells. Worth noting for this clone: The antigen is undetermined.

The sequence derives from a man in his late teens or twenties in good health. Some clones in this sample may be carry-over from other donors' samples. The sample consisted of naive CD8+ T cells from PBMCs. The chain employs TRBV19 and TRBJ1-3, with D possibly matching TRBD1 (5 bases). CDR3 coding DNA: TGTGCCAGTAGTATAATCGTACGTCAGGGATCTGCTGGAAACACCATATATTTT. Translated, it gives CASSIIVRQGSAGNTIYF.